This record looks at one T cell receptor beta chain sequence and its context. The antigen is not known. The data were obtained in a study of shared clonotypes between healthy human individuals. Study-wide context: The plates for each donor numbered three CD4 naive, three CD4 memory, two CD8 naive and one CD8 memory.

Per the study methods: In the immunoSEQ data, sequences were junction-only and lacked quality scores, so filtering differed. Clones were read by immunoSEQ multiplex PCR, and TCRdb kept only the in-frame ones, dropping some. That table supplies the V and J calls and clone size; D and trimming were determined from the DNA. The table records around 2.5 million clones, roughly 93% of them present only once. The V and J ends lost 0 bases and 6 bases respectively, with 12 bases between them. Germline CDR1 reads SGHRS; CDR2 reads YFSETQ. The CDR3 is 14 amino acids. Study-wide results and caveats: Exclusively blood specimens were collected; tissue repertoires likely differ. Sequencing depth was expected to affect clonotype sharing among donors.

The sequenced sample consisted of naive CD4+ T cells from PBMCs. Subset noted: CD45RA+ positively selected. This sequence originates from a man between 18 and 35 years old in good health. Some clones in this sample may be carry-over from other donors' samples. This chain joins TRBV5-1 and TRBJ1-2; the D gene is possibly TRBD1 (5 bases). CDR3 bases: TGCGCCAGCAGCTTGGAATCCGGGGCTGATGGCTACACCTTC. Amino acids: CASSLESGADGYTF.